These T cell receptor beta chains were read from a single sample in a study of molecular identifiers for immune sequencing clone quantification. MiXCR, run by TCRdb on the PCR reads, gives a single entry per CDR3 protein. The sample consists of about 510,000 distinct CDR3 sequences, under 30% of them appearing once. Input material: naive CD8+ T cells from blood, with Jurkat cell RNA spiked in. These receptor sequences come from a human donor in good health. Some libraries in this study had Jurkat cell RNA spiked in. Each CDR3 is given with its conserved first and last residue. Fields, in order: D gene, J gene, clone size, V gene, CDR3 DNA, CDR3 protein. A D gene is named only where the DNA matches it firmly. A clone size is listed for some rows: how often the clone was seen (once, few, many), or a class if it is expanded.

D gene: TRBD2; J gene: TRBJ2-7; clone size: NA; V gene: TRBV11-2; CDR3 DNA: TGTGCCAGCAGCTATACCGGGGCCCGCGGGAGGAGGCACGAGCAGTACTTC; CDR3 protein: CASSYTGARGRRHEQYF
D gene: NA; J gene: TRBJ2-7; clone size: many; V gene: TRBV12-3/TRBV12-4; CDR3 DNA: TGTGCCAGCAGCTCCGTGTGGGGCAAGTACGAGCAGTACTTC; CDR3 protein: CASSSVWGKYEQYF
D gene: TRBD1; J gene: TRBJ1-1; clone size: NA; V gene: TRBV18; CDR3 DNA: TGTGCCAGCTCAATAGGGACAGGGTTGAACACTGAAGCTTTCTTT; CDR3 protein: CASSIGTGLNTEAFF
D gene: NA; J gene: TRBJ1-4; clone size: few; V gene: TRBV7-8; CDR3 DNA: TGTGCCAGCAGCGAAGGACGGACAACTAATGAAAAACTGTTTTTT; CDR3 protein: CASSEGRTTNEKLFF
D gene: NA; J gene: TRBJ2-1; clone size: few; V gene: TRBV30; CDR3 DNA: TGTGCCTGGAGTACAACAGGGTTCGAGCAGTTCTTC; CDR3 protein: CAWSTTGFEQFF
D gene: NA; J gene: TRBJ1-2; clone size: many; V gene: TRBV29-1; CDR3 DNA: TGCAGCGTTGTCGCAGGGGATTTACCTTATGGCTACACCTTC; CDR3 protein: CSVVAGDLPYGYTF
D gene: TRBD1; J gene: TRBJ2-7; clone size: few; V gene: TRBV19; CDR3 DNA: TGTGCCAGTAGTATCCGATGGGACAGGGGAGAGGCGAGGGAGCAGTACTTC; CDR3 protein: CASSIRWDRGEAREQYF
D gene: NA; J gene: TRBJ1-1; clone size: NA; V gene: TRBV12-3/TRBV12-4; CDR3 DNA: TGTGCCAGCAGTTCCGGCGGGGGTTGGGGGACTGAAGCTTTCTTT; CDR3 protein: CASSSGGGWGTEAFF
D gene: TRBD1; J gene: TRBJ1-5; clone size: NA; V gene: TRBV12-3/TRBV12-4; CDR3 DNA: TGTGCCAGCAGTGGGACAGCCTTCAATCAGCCCCAGCATTTT; CDR3 protein: CASSGTAFNQPQHF
D gene: NA; J gene: TRBJ2-3; clone size: NA; V gene: TRBV24-1; CDR3 DNA: TGTGCCACCAGACTCAGGGTTCCCACAGATACGCAGTATTTT; CDR3 protein: CATRLRVPTDTQYF
D gene: TRBD1; J gene: TRBJ1-1; clone size: many; V gene: TRBV4-1; CDR3 DNA: TGCGCCAGCAGCCAACCGGGACAGGGGGTGAAAATGAACACTGAAGCTTTCTTT; CDR3 protein: CASSQPGQGVKMNTEAFF
D gene: NA; J gene: TRBJ2-5; clone size: NA; V gene: TRBV11-2; CDR3 DNA: TGTGCCAGCAGCTTAGGTTGGGGACCGCCGAGACAACAAGAGACCCAGTACTTC; CDR3 protein: CASSLGWGPPRQQETQYF
D gene: TRBD1; J gene: TRBJ2-7; clone size: NA; V gene: TRBV12-3/TRBV12-4; CDR3 DNA: TGTGCCAGCAGTGCATCCGGTCCGGGACAGGGGTCCTACGAGCAGTACTTC; CDR3 protein: CASSASGPGQGSYEQYF
D gene: NA; J gene: TRBJ1-6; clone size: NA; V gene: TRBV11-2; CDR3 DNA: TGTGCCAGCAGCTTAGAGGGGGGGTGGAATTCACCCCTCCACTTT; CDR3 protein: CASSLEGGWNSPLHF
D gene: NA; J gene: TRBJ2-3; clone size: many; V gene: TRBV7-2; CDR3 DNA: TGTGCCAGCAGCTTCAGCAAAAGAGGGTCAGATACGCAGTATTTT; CDR3 protein: CASSFSKRGSDTQYF
D gene: TRBD2; J gene: TRBJ2-3; clone size: many; V gene: TRBV7-9; CDR3 DNA: TGTGCCAGCAGCTTGACGATAGCGGGAGGGGATCTAATGGAGACAGATACGCAGTATTTT; CDR3 protein: CASSLTIAGGDLMETDTQYF
D gene: TRBD1; J gene: TRBJ2-5; clone size: many; V gene: TRBV12-3/TRBV12-4; CDR3 DNA: TGTGCCAGCAGATCCTGGACAGGTCAAGAGACCCAGTACTTC; CDR3 protein: CASRSWTGQETQYF
D gene: NA; J gene: TRBJ2-2; clone size: many; V gene: TRBV5-4; CDR3 DNA: TGTGCCAGCAGCTTGGATCCTTTTGGAGAATACGGGGAGCTGTTTTTT; CDR3 protein: CASSLDPFGEYGELFF
D gene: NA; J gene: TRBJ2-7; clone size: NA; V gene: TRBV20-1; CDR3 DNA: TGCAGTGCTAGAGATATGGGGGGGCCCTCCTACGAGCAGTACTTC; CDR3 protein: CSARDMGGPSYEQYF
D gene: TRBD1; J gene: TRBJ2-7; clone size: NA; V gene: TRBV20-1; CDR3 DNA: TGCAGTGCTAGATTCGAGGGGGGACAGGAATTGTACGAGCAGTACTTC; CDR3 protein: CSARFEGGQELYEQYF
D gene: NA; J gene: TRBJ1-2; clone size: NA; V gene: TRBV12-3/TRBV12-4; CDR3 DNA: TGTGCCAGCAGTGAGGGCTTATATGGCTACACCTTC; CDR3 protein: CASSEGLYGYTF
D gene: TRBD1; J gene: TRBJ2-5; clone size: few; V gene: TRBV12-3/TRBV12-4; CDR3 DNA: TGTGCCAGCAGTCGGACAGGGCGGGCTGAGACCCAGTACTTC; CDR3 protein: CASSRTGRAETQYF
D gene: NA; J gene: TRBJ1-1; clone size: NA; V gene: TRBV5-1; CDR3 DNA: TGCGCCAGCAGCTTCACCGGGGTGAACACTGAAGCTTTCTTT; CDR3 protein: CASSFTGVNTEAFF
D gene: NA; J gene: TRBJ2-3; clone size: many; V gene: TRBV9; CDR3 DNA: TGTGCCAGCAGCGTAGGGGACTCTAGCACAGATACGCAGTATTTT; CDR3 protein: CASSVGDSSTDTQYF
D gene: NA; J gene: TRBJ2-3; clone size: NA; V gene: TRBV7-8; CDR3 DNA: TGTGCCAGCAGCTTACTCGAGCTAGCTGGAATAACGCGCCAAGATACGCAGTATTTT; CDR3 protein: CASSLLELAGITRQDTQYF
D gene: TRBD2; J gene: TRBJ2-3; clone size: many; V gene: TRBV20-1; CDR3 DNA: TGCAGTGCAGAAAAGCGGGGCCGTAGCACAGATACGCAGTATTTT; CDR3 protein: CSAEKRGRSTDTQYF
D gene: NA; J gene: TRBJ1-3; clone size: few; V gene: TRBV27; CDR3 DNA: TGTGCCAGCAGTTTAGGCAGGGGCCCTGGAAACACCATATATTTT; CDR3 protein: CASSLGRGPGNTIYF
D gene: NA; J gene: TRBJ2-3; clone size: many; V gene: TRBV9; CDR3 DNA: TGTGCCAGCAGCGACGACAGGTATACGCAGTATTTT; CDR3 protein: CASSDDRYTQYF
D gene: NA; J gene: TRBJ1-1; clone size: NA; V gene: TRBV4-2; CDR3 DNA: TGTGCCAGCAGCCAAACCCGGGACAAGTTTAACACTGAAGCTTTCTTT; CDR3 protein: CASSQTRDKFNTEAFF
D gene: NA; J gene: TRBJ1-1; clone size: many; V gene: TRBV3-1; CDR3 DNA: TGTGCCAGCAGCCAACCGCAGGGGCTGAACACTGAAGCTTTCTTT; CDR3 protein: CASSQPQGLNTEAFF
D gene: NA; J gene: TRBJ2-5; clone size: NA; V gene: TRBV5-1; CDR3 DNA: TGCCACAGCAGCTTGGAAGGAGTTGGTCGGGACAACATGACCCAGTACTTC; CDR3 protein: CHSSLEGVGRDNMTQYF
D gene: TRBD2; J gene: TRBJ2-1; clone size: NA; V gene: TRBV29-1; CDR3 DNA: TGCAGCGTGGCCCCTGGGACTACCGACAATGAGCAGTTCTTC; CDR3 protein: CSVAPGTTDNEQFF
D gene: NA; J gene: TRBJ2-5; clone size: few; V gene: TRBV4-1; CDR3 DNA: TGCGCCAGCAGCCAAGACTCGTCAACTTTGGGGCAAGAGACCCAGTACTTC; CDR3 protein: CASSQDSSTLGQETQYF
D gene: TRBD1; J gene: TRBJ1-2; clone size: NA; V gene: TRBV7-9; CDR3 DNA: TGTGTCAGCAGCTTAACGGGACAGGGAGACTATGGCTACACCTTC; CDR3 protein: CVSSLTGQGDYGYTF
D gene: NA; J gene: TRBJ2-2; clone size: NA; V gene: TRBV6-2/TRBV6-3; CDR3 DNA: TGTGCCAGCAGTCCCTTTGGGGTTGGCGGGGAGCTGTTTTTT; CDR3 protein: CASSPFGVGGELFF
D gene: TRBD1; J gene: TRBJ1-2; clone size: NA; V gene: TRBV28; CDR3 DNA: TGTGCCAGCAGTGACAGGGGGCGATCTAACTATGGCTACACCTTC; CDR3 protein: CASSDRGRSNYGYTF
D gene: NA; J gene: TRBJ2-7; clone size: NA; V gene: TRBV20-1; CDR3 DNA: TGCAGTGCTAGAGACCCAGGCGGGGCCTTCTACGAGCAGTACTTC; CDR3 protein: CSARDPGGAFYEQYF
D gene: NA; J gene: TRBJ2-1; clone size: NA; V gene: TRBV13; CDR3 DNA: TGTGCCAGCAGCTTAGGATCCTATGAGCAGTTCTTC; CDR3 protein: CASSLGSYEQFF
D gene: NA; J gene: TRBJ2-7; clone size: few; V gene: TRBV7-9; CDR3 DNA: TGTGCCAGCAGCTTTGTCGTCGAGCAGTACTTC; CDR3 protein: CASSFVVEQYF
D gene: NA; J gene: TRBJ1-1; clone size: NA; V gene: TRBV15; CDR3 DNA: TGTGCCACCAGCAGAGTAGCGGGGAACACTGAAGCTTTCTTT; CDR3 protein: CATSRVAGNTEAFF
D gene: NA; J gene: TRBJ2-7; clone size: many; V gene: TRBV6-2/TRBV6-3; CDR3 DNA: TGTGCCAGCGGCCCGTGGACGAGGCAGTACTTC; CDR3 protein: CASGPWTRQYF
D gene: NA; J gene: TRBJ2-7; clone size: NA; V gene: TRBV4-2; CDR3 DNA: TGTGCCAGCAGCCAAGAGGACCGCTCCTACGAGCAGTACTTC; CDR3 protein: CASSQEDRSYEQYF
D gene: NA; J gene: TRBJ2-1; clone size: NA; V gene: TRBV7-9; CDR3 DNA: TGTGCCAGCAGCTTAGGGGCCCTGTACAATGAGCAGTTCTTC; CDR3 protein: CASSLGALYNEQFF
D gene: TRBD2; J gene: TRBJ2-7; clone size: few; V gene: TRBV6-6; CDR3 DNA: TGTGCCAGCAGCCCCTCGGCGGGGGGAAACTACGAGCAGTACTTC; CDR3 protein: CASSPSAGGNYEQYF
D gene: TRBD2; J gene: TRBJ2-7; clone size: many; V gene: TRBV29-1; CDR3 DNA: TGCAGCGTTTCCCTAGCGGGAGTCGAGCAGTACTTC; CDR3 protein: CSVSLAGVEQYF
D gene: NA; J gene: TRBJ1-5; clone size: few; V gene: TRBV7-9; CDR3 DNA: TGTGCCAGCAGCCCACAAACCGCCGGGAAAAAGGGTCGGTACGGGCCCCAGCATTTT; CDR3 protein: CASSPQTAGKKGRYGPQHF
D gene: TRBD2; J gene: TRBJ2-3; clone size: NA; V gene: TRBV4-3; CDR3 DNA: TGCGCCAGCAGCCAAGATAGGGTCAGCGGGGGGACAGATACGCAGTATTTT; CDR3 protein: CASSQDRVSGGTDTQYF
D gene: TRBD1; J gene: TRBJ2-2; clone size: many; V gene: TRBV29-1; CDR3 DNA: TGCAGCGTACAGGGGGCGAACACCGGGGAGCTGTTTTTT; CDR3 protein: CSVQGANTGELFF
D gene: TRBD1; J gene: TRBJ2-4; clone size: NA; V gene: TRBV12-3/TRBV12-4; CDR3 DNA: TGTGCCAGCAGTACTCCCGGACAGGGGGGCAAAAACATTCAGTACTTC; CDR3 protein: CASSTPGQGGKNIQYF
D gene: TRBD2; J gene: TRBJ2-2; clone size: NA; V gene: TRBV7-6; CDR3 DNA: TGTGCCAGCAGCCCCGGACTAGCGGGAGCCGGGGAGCTGTTTTTT; CDR3 protein: CASSPGLAGAGELFF
D gene: TRBD1; J gene: TRBJ2-2; clone size: NA; V gene: TRBV9; CDR3 DNA: TGTGCCAGCAGCGCAGACGTGGGACAGACCGCGAACACCGGGGAGCTGTTTTTT; CDR3 protein: CASSADVGQTANTGELFF
D gene: NA; J gene: TRBJ2-2; clone size: many; V gene: TRBV29-1; CDR3 DNA: TGCAGCGTTGTCGAGGGGACCGGGGAGCTGTTTTTT; CDR3 protein: CSVVEGTGELFF
D gene: NA; J gene: TRBJ2-6; clone size: many; V gene: TRBV6-6; CDR3 DNA: TGTGCCACCGAATCTGGGGCCAACGTCCTGACTTTC; CDR3 protein: CATESGANVLTF
D gene: NA; J gene: TRBJ2-3; clone size: many; V gene: TRBV7-6; CDR3 DNA: TGTGCCAGCAGCTTGAGACCAGAAAGCCCCCCAGATACGCAGTATTTT; CDR3 protein: CASSLRPESPPDTQYF